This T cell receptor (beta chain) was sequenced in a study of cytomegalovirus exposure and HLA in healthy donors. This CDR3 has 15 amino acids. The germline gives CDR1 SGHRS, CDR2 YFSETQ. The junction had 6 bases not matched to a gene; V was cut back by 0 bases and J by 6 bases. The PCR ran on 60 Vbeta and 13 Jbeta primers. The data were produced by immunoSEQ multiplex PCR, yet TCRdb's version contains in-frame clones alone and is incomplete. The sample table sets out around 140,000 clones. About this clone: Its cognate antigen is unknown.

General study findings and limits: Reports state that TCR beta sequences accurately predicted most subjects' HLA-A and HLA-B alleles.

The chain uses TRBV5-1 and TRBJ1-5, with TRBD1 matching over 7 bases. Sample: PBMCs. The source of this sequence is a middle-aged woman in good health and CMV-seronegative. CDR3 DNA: TGCGCCAGCAGCTTGGGACAGGGAAACAGTCAGCCCCAGCATTTT. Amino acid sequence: CASSLGQGNSQPQHF.